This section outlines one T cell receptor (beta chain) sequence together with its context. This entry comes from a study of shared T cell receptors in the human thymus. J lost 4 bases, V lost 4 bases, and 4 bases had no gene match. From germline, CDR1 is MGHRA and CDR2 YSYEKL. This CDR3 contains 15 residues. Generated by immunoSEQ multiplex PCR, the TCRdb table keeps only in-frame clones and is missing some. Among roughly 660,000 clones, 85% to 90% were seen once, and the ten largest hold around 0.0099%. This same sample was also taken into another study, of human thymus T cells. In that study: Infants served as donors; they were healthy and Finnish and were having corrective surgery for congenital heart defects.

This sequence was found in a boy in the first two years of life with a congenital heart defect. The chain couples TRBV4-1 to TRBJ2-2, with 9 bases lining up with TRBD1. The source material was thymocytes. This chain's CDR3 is CASSRDRETTGELFF. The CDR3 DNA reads TGCGCCAGCAGCCGGGACAGGGAAACCACCGGGGAGCTGTTTTTT.